This TCR beta chain was documented in a study of T cells after yellow fever vaccination. CDR3 length: 16 residues. Germline values: CDR1 SGDLS, CDR2 YYNGEE. The trim removed 4 bases at V and 1 base at J, leaving 7 bases unmatched. This clonotype was detected many times. TCRdb used MiXCR to reprocess the 5' RACE reads, holding one entry per CDR3 protein. Of 46,000 or so distinct CDR3 sequences listed, more than 6% are singletons. The sequence derives from a man aged 30 to 45 who received the YFV17D yellow fever vaccine. This sample comprised PBMCs, either bulk or a sorted T-cell subset (CD4+, CD8+, memory, or dextramer-sorted; not recorded which), obtained 45 days after the yellow fever booster vaccination. This chain uses TRBV9 with TRBJ2-2, with 7 bases lining up with TRBD2. The CDR3 coding sequence is TGTGCCAGCAGCCGGAACCTAGCGGAGAACACCGGGGAGCTGTTTTTT. It yields the protein CASSRNLAENTGELFF.